The 32 T cell receptor beta chains listed next were all sequenced from one sample in a study of shared clonotypes between healthy human individuals. The naive CD8 fraction comprised CD45RO-negative cells positively selected for CCR7 and excluded terminally differentiated effector memory CD45RA+ cells. The repertoire was sequenced with immunoSEQ multiplex PCR; TCRdb's copy has only in-frame clones and lacks some. The repertoire holds around 560,000 clones, with 95% as singletons. The sequenced sample was naive CD8+ T cells sorted from blood. Receptors were obtained from a woman aged 25 to 39 in good health.

The chain couples TRBV28 to TRBJ1-5; a possible D gene is TRBD1 (5 bases). V was pared by 3 bases and J by 4 bases, with 13 bases between. This CDR3 comprises 15 residues. Per the germline V gene, CDR1 is MDHEN and CDR2 is SYDVKM. The CDR3 nucleotides read TGTGCCAGCAGTTTCGAGGGGCTGAGAAATCAGCCCCAGCATTTT. As protein: CASSFEGLRNQPQHF.

The chain links TRBV7-7 to TRBJ2-5; D call uncertain. The CDR3 sequence is 17 residues long. Between the trimmed V and J ends, which lost 2 bases and 5 bases, there was a span of 21 bases. Germline V lookup: CDR1 SSHAT, CDR2 FNYEAQ (reference sequence). The CDR3 nucleotides read TGTGCCAGCAGCTTAACGTATTCGACTCTCGGTGGGGAGACCCAGTACTTC. Protein product: CASSLTYSTLGGETQYF.

This clone was seen a few times. The V and J genes are TRBV27 and TRBJ1-1; D may be TRBD1 (6 bases). Germline lookup yields CDR1 MNHEY and CDR2 SMNVEV (reference sequence). This CDR3 is built from 16 residues. V lost 4 bases, J lost 4 bases, and 19 bases lay in between. CDR3 nucleotides: TGTGCCAGCAGTTGGCGGGGGCGGACTGAGAGCACTGAAGCTTTCTTT. Amino acid sequence: CASSWRGRTESTEAFF.

The chain uses TRBV23-1 and TRBJ2-3; TRBD2 is a possible D gene (5 bases). TRBV23-1 falls under the ORF class, with uncertain function. V dropped 4 bases and J dropped 1 base, with 15 bases sitting between them. The length of the CDR3 is 16 residues. Written as DNA, the CDR3 is TGCGCCAGCAGTCCCCCACAGCAGGAGGGCACAGATACGCAGTATTTT. Protein product: CASSPPQQEGTDTQYF.

The chain carries TRBV7-9 and TRBJ2-6; no firm D call. CDR3 length: 15 residues. CDR1 and CDR2 from the germline V gene are SEHNR and FQNEAQ (reference sequence). V was pared by 3 bases and J by 3 bases, with 9 bases between. The CDR3 DNA sequence: TGTGCCAGCAGCTTCGAGGTTTTTGGGGCCAACGTCCTGACTTTC. Residues: CASSFEVFGANVLTF.

The rearrangement joins TRBV13 to TRBJ2-1, with TRBD2 identical over 7 bases. This CDR3 has 17 residues. In germline, CDR1 is PRHDT, CDR2 FYEKMQ (reference sequence). J gave up 2 bases and V 2 bases, and 9 bases lay outside the gene matches. The CDR3 DNA is TGTGCCAGCAGCTTATTCTCATCGGGACTAACCTACAATGAGCAGTTCTTC. Encoded protein: CASSLFSSGLTYNEQFF.

The chain is built from TRBV9 and TRBJ2-1, with 9 bases identical to TRBD2. There are 14 residues in the CDR3. V shed 3 bases and J 6 bases; nucleotides not matched to a gene: 4. Germline lookup yields CDR1 SGDLS and CDR2 YYNGEE. The DNA of the CDR3 is TGTGCCAGCAGCGGAGCGGGAGGCCCCAATGAGCAGTTCTTC. Its translation is CASSGAGGPNEQFF.

J is TRBJ1-1 and V is TRBV13; D call uncertain. There are 15 residues in the CDR3. Trimming left V 0 bases short and J 5 bases short, with 13 bases between. Per germline, CDR1 PRHDT and CDR2 FYEKMQ (reference sequence). CDR3 sequence (DNA): TGTGCCAGCAGCTTAGGCCGAGAGGCGGGAACTGAAGCTTTCTTT. This translates into CASSLGREAGTEAFF.

The chain uses TRBV6-1 and TRBJ2-7; D may match TRBD1 or TRBD2 (5 bases each). The CDR3 is 14 amino acids. V shed 1 base and J shed 4 bases, with 11 bases lying between them. Germline lookup yields CDR1 MNHNS and CDR2 SASEGT. DNA of the CDR3: TGTGCCAGCAGTGAAGGGGACGGTAGATACGAGCAGTACTTC. Residues: CASSEGDGRYEQYF.

V is TRBV5-4 and J is TRBJ1-1; TRBD1 is a possible D gene (5 bases). The CDR3 covers 14 residues. Trimming stripped 4 bases from V and 0 bases from J, with 10 bases between. Germline CDR1 reads SGHNT; CDR2 reads YYREEE (reference sequence). Here the CDR3 reads CASSGGVMNTEAFF. In DNA, the CDR3 is TGTGCCAGCAGCGGGGGGGTCATGAACACTGAAGCTTTCTTT.

Regarding this clone: Without the conserved terminal phenylalanine or tryptophan, this CDR3 likely stems from a read error. The DNA is omitted, as the CDR3 cannot be located on it reliably, and the CDR3 follows TCRdb's listing. The genes are TRBV23-1 and TRBJ1-4; the D call TRBD1 from the table was never checked on the DNA. TRBV23-1 is identified as an open reading frame with a role that is uncertain. The CDR3 contains 12 residues when both ends are counted. This chain's CDR3 is CANTTGGTPLRL.

The chain links TRBV7-8 to TRBJ1-1, with D unclear. Germline CDR1 and CDR2: SGHVS and FQNEAQ. The germline V and J ends were trimmed by 5 bases and 8 bases, with 15 bases remaining between them. The CDR3 is 13 amino acids. CDR3 nucleotides: TGTGCCAGCAGCCTCTCGCGAGGAGAAGAAGCTTTCTTT. Its protein is CASSLSRGEEAFF. Combining the CDR3 with reference TRBV7-8 and TRBJ1-1 gives the whole variable domain GAGVSQSPRYKVAKRGQDVALRCDPISGHVSLFWYQQALGQGPEFLTYFQNEAQLDKSGLPSDRFFAERPEGSVSTLKIQRTQQEDSAVYLCASSLSRGEEAFFGQGTRLTVV.

This clone was counted once. The chain has TRBV13 and TRBJ1-4; 10 bases are shared with TRBD1. The trim removed 4 bases at V and 3 bases at J, leaving 5 bases unmatched. Germline V CDR1 and CDR2: PRHDT, FYEKMQ (reference sequence). The CDR3 is 16 residues long. CDR3 amino acids: CASSSPGQGSNEKLFF. The CDR3 DNA reads as TGTGCCAGCAGCTCCCCGGGACAGGGGTCTAATGAAAAACTGTTTTTT.

V gene TRBV28 combines with J gene TRBJ2-7; no firm D call. Trimming took off 5 bases at V and 0 bases at J, with 11 bases between the two ends. Germline assignment: CDR1 MDHEN and CDR2 SYDVKM. This CDR3 is built from 14 residues. CDR3 in amino acids: CASSPEDRSYEQYF. In nucleotides, the CDR3 is TGTGCCAGCAGTCCCGAGGACCGCTCCTACGAGCAGTACTTC.

V gene TRBV18 combines with J gene TRBJ2-7; D remains ambiguous. The length of the CDR3 is 13 residues. The V gene's germline CDR1 is KGHSH and CDR2 LQKENI. V was pared by 5 bases and J by 3 bases, with 11 bases between. CDR3 amino acids: CASSVAGSYEQYF. Written as DNA, the CDR3 is TGTGCCAGCTCAGTGGCAGGCAGCTACGAGCAGTACTTC.

The chain couples TRBV6-5 to TRBJ1-2; D is perhaps TRBD1 (5 bases). The CDR3 totals 15 residues. V gave up 2 bases and J gave up 4 bases, with 14 bases separating them. Germline CDR1 reads MNHEY; CDR2 reads SVGAGI. CDR3 in DNA: TGTGCCAGCAGTTACGATCGCGGACAAGCCTATGGCTACACCTTC. It translates to CASSYDRGQAYGYTF.

The V and J genes are TRBV5-6 and TRBJ2-1; possible D gene TRBD2, 5 bases. The CDR3 loop spans 11 amino acids. Germline V gene lookup returns CDR1 SGHDT and CDR2 YYEEEE. V gave up 3 bases and J gave up 12 bases, with 10 bases separating them. The CDR3, as DNA: TGTGCCAGCAGCTCCGGGAACCCGCAGTTCTTC. Residues: CASSSGNPQFF.

The J gene is TRBJ2-7, the V gene TRBV7-9; D possibly corresponds to TRBD1 (6 bases). CDR1 SEHNR and CDR2 FQNEAQ come from the germline V gene (reference sequence). The CDR3 consists of 13 residues. V was cut by 5 bases and J by 6 bases, with 14 bases left in between. This CDR3 is CASSPTSGAEQYF. The CDR3 DNA follows: TGTGCCAGCAGCCCAACGTCAGGGGCCGAGCAGTACTTC.

The chain has TRBV5-4 and TRBJ2-3, with 9 positions matching TRBD2. The CDR3 is 14 amino acids. Germline CDR1 reads SGHNT; CDR2 reads YYREEE (reference sequence). J was trimmed by 4 bases and V by 7 bases; bases with no gene match: 7. The DNA for the CDR3 is TGTGCCAGCGGATCGAGCGGGAGGTCAGATACGCAGTATTTT. This gives the protein CASGSSGRSDTQYF.

This chain joins TRBV28 and TRBJ1-4, with D unclear. The V gene lost 3 bases and the J gene lost 5 bases, with 19 bases spanning the gap. The CDR3 length is 17 residues. Germline values: CDR1 MDHEN, CDR2 SYDVKM. The CDR3 is CASSFPPERLGNEKLFF. CDR3 DNA sequence: TGTGCCAGCAGTTTCCCGCCCGAGCGGCTGGGGAATGAAAAACTGTTTTTT.

The rearrangement links TRBV9 to TRBJ2-3; 9 nucleotides line up with TRBD2. Unmatched junction bases numbered 5, after V lost 2 bases and J lost 4 bases. Germline V gene lookup returns CDR1 SGDLS and CDR2 YYNGEE. This CDR3 is built from 15 residues. DNA of the CDR3: TGTGCCAGCAGCGTTGCGGGAGGGTTCGCAGATACGCAGTATTTT. Translating it yields CASSVAGGFADTQYF. Filled out from reference TRBV9 and TRBJ2-3, the complete variable domain reads DSGVTQTPKHLITATGQRVTLRCSPRSGDLSVYWYQQSLDQGLQFLIQYYNGEERAKGNILERFSAQQFPDLHSELNLSSLELGDSALYFCASSVAGGFADTQYFGPGTRLTVL.

J is TRBJ2-1 and V is TRBV7-9; tentative D call: TRBD2 (6 bases). This CDR3 comprises 16 residues. CDR1 and CDR2 (germline): SEHNR, FQNEAQ (reference sequence). V was cut by 5 bases and J by 0 bases, with 14 bases left in between. CDR3 nucleotides: TGTGCCAGCAGCGACCGGGACTCTAGCTCCTACAATGAGCAGTTCTTC. Amino acid sequence: CASSDRDSSSYNEQFF. The entire variable domain, with the rest obtained from reference TRBV7-9 and TRBJ2-1, is as follows: DTGVSQNPRHKITKRGQNVTFRCDPISEHNRLYWYRQTLGQGPEFLTYFQNEAQLEKSRLLSDRFSAERPKGSFSTLEIQRTEQGDSAMYLCASSDRDSSSYNEQFFGPGTRLTVL.

V gene TRBV9 combines with J gene TRBJ2-1; 7 positions match TRBD2. CDR3 length: 16 residues. The V segment lost 0 bases and the J segment 6 bases; nucleotides outside the gene matches: 9. Per germline, CDR1 SGDLS and CDR2 YYNGEE. The CDR3: CASSVESSGATNEQFF. The CDR3 DNA sequence: TGTGCCAGCAGCGTAGAGTCTAGCGGAGCGACCAATGAGCAGTTCTTC. The complete variable domain, with remaining parts taken from reference TRBV9 and TRBJ2-1, reads DSGVTQTPKHLITATGQRVTLRCSPRSGDLSVYWYQQSLDQGLQFLIQYYNGEERAKGNILERFSAQQFPDLHSELNLSSLELGDSALYFCASSVESSGATNEQFFGPGTRLTVL.

The rearrangement joins TRBV15 to TRBJ2-1, with D uncertain. Trimming stripped 3 bases from V and 4 bases from J, with 10 bases between. This CDR3 has 14 residues. From germline, CDR1 is LNHNV and CDR2 YYDKDF (reference sequence). DNA of the CDR3: TGTGCCACCAGCAGCTACGACAAGTACAATGAGCAGTTCTTC. Protein product: CATSSYDKYNEQFF.

For the CDR3, the DNA is TGTGCCAGCAGCGTCGGCTTTTACAATGAGCAGTTCTTC. It yields the protein CASSVGFYNEQFF. The rearrangement uses TRBV5-6 and TRBJ2-1; D is ambiguous. The germline V gene encodes CDR1 SGHDT and CDR2 YYEEEE. There are 13 residues in the CDR3. Trimming took off 4 bases at V and 4 bases at J, with 9 bases between the two ends.

The chain carries TRBV6-5 and TRBJ2-1, with D hard to call. V was clipped by 2 bases and J by 8 bases, with 16 bases between them. The length of the CDR3 is 15 residues. Germline V gives CDR1 MNHEY, CDR2 SVGAGI. CDR3 DNA sequence: TGTGCCAGCAGTTACACCGAAGGACCCCCGGATGAGCAGTTCTTC. Its translation: CASSYTEGPPDEQFF.

The chain is built from TRBV27 and TRBJ2-1, with D unresolved. From germline, CDR1 is MNHEY and CDR2 SMNVEV (reference sequence). This CDR3 comprises 16 residues. Trimming shortened V by 4 bases and J by 8 bases, and 21 bases separated the two germline ends. The CDR3 sequence: CASSSPYVVGLDEQFF. The CDR3 DNA is TGTGCCAGCAGTTCCCCCTACGTTGTCGGGTTGGATGAGCAGTTCTTC.

J is TRBJ2-1 and V is TRBV27, with D unresolved. The germline V gene encodes CDR1 MNHEY and CDR2 SMNVEV (reference sequence). The CDR3 is 13 amino acids. V gave up 5 bases and J gave up 2 bases, with 7 bases separating them. CDR3 sequence (DNA): TGTGCCAGCAGTATGACTCCCTACAATGAGCAGTTCTTC. Its protein is CASSMTPYNEQFF.

The V call is TRBV21-1, the J call TRBJ2-7. TRBV21-1 is marked as a pseudogene. The CDR3 length is 18 residues. CDR3 sequence (DNA): TGTGCCAGCAGCAAAGCGGGTCCGGGGCCGGGCTTAAAGGGCGAGCAGTACTTC. Amino acids: CASSKAGPGPGLKGEQYF.

The chain joins TRBV9 to TRBJ2-7, with 10 nucleotides matching TRBD2. J was trimmed by 4 bases and V by 4 bases; bases with no gene match: 14. Per the germline V gene, CDR1 is SGDLS and CDR2 is YYNGEE. This CDR3 has 17 residues. The CDR3 loop is CASSLGDSGRLPYEQYF. The CDR3 DNA reads TGTGCCAGCAGCCTGGGGGATAGCGGGAGGTTACCGTACGAGCAGTACTTC.

The genes are TRBV5-4 and TRBJ1-2; no reliable D call. Germline assignment: CDR1 SGHNT and CDR2 YYREEE (reference sequence). CDR3 length equals 15 residues. The V end was cut by 4 bases, the J end by 7 bases, with 20 bases between. The CDR3 sequence is CASSPGEALVVGYTF. The CDR3 DNA reads TGTGCCAGCAGCCCCGGAGAAGCGCTAGTGGTTGGCTACACCTTC. Filled out from reference TRBV5-4 and TRBJ1-2, the complete variable domain reads ETGVTQSPTHLIKTRGQQVTLRCSSQSGHNTVSWYQQALGQGPQFIFQYYREEENGRGNFPPRFSGLQFPNYSSELNVNALELDDSALYLCASSPGEALVVGYTFGSGTRLTVV.

The chain links TRBV28 to TRBJ2-7; tentatively, D is TRBD2 (5 bases). The CDR3 loop spans 14 amino acids. CDR1 and CDR2 from the germline V gene are MDHEN and SYDVKM. The V gene lost 5 bases and the J gene lost 3 bases, with 14 bases spanning the gap. The CDR3 DNA is TGTGCCAGCAGTGGGCCAGCGGATTACTACGAGCAGTACTTC. It translates to CASSGPADYYEQYF.